This T cell receptor beta chain was recovered during a study of beta chain features in type 1 diabetes. General study points: When Type 1 diabetes patients were examined, their TCRB CDR3s proved moderately but significantly shorter in all four CD4+ subsets.

Since all of the isolated RNA was reverse transcribed, expressed TCRB transcripts were what got sequenced. Produced via immunoSEQ multiplex PCR; TCRdb's table is partial and in-frame only. The sample records under 250,000 clones, 25% to 35% being singletons. The CDR3 runs to 14 residues. Losses at the gene ends were 4 bases for V and 3 bases for J; bases not matched to a gene: 3. Germline CDR1 and CDR2: SGHVS and FNYEAQ. A remark on this clone: Antigen: not known.

Specimen: central memory CD4+ T cells from blood. The chain employs TRBV7-6 and TRBJ2-5, with TRBD1 identical over 9 bases. This TCR derives from a man aged 25-45 years in good health. CDR3 in amino acids: CASSSRTGEETQYF. DNA of the CDR3: TGTGCCAGCAGCTCCCGGACAGGGGAAGAGACCCAGTACTTC.